The clone carrying this T cell receptor (beta chain) was seen only once. Recruits, aged roughly 18 to 95 years, lived in some 25 US areas. These data come from a study of blood T cell repertoires in COVID-19. Germline V lookup: CDR1 LGHNT, CDR2 FRNRAP. V gave up 6 bases and J gave up 6 bases, with 12 bases separating them. This CDR3 has 14 amino acids. Under the authors' procedure: By means of reference gene primer amplification, nucleated cell counts were estimated. The protocol was immunoSEQ multiplex PCR, while the TCRdb copy is restricted to in-frame clones and leaves out a portion. V, J and clone size derive from that table, while D and trimming were established from the DNA sequence. This table holds around 130,000 clones, approximately 79% found once.

The chain recombines TRBV12-5 with TRBJ1-6, with D possibly being TRBD1 (6 bases). The TCR originated in a man aged 40-55 years with acute COVID-19. Sequenced: PBMCs or T cells enriched from blood (not recorded which). The DNA for the CDR3 is TGTGCTAGTGGCACAAGGGGGATTAATTCACCCCTCCACTTT. This translates into CASGTRGINSPLHF.